This TCR beta chain came from a study of pediatric ulcerative colitis. Germline lookup yields CDR1 SGDLS and CDR2 YYNGEE. The J segment lost 0 bases and the V segment lost 4 bases, leaving 6 bases of the junction unmatched. The CDR3 loop spans 16 amino acids. Notes on the study in general: Clonal expansions reduced rectal repertoire diversity in acute severe colitis. Ulcerative colitis patients shared more blood-rectal clones than controls.

Of note for this clone: Its antigen is undetermined.

Sequencing was at survey level. Samples were sequenced at Survey level, maximum 500,000 reads. The method was immunoSEQ multiplex PCR; TCRdb's version includes in-frame clones alone and lacks a portion of them. Among about 64,000 clones listed, 77% were seen once. The chain recombines TRBV9 with TRBJ1-4; 7 bases line up with TRBD1. The sequenced sample consisted of blood. The clonotype was recovered from a boy between 10 and 17 years old with moderate ulcerative colitis. The CDR3 protein is CASSSGTAATNEKLFF. CDR3 bases: TGTGCCAGCAGCTCTGGGACAGCGGCAACTAATGAAAAACTGTTTTTT.